This T cell receptor beta chain originates from a study of cytomegalovirus exposure and HLA in healthy donors. Primers for the PCR totalled 60 Vbeta and 13 Jbeta. Profiling relied on immunoSEQ multiplex PCR, and the TCRdb table lists in-frame clones only, not all of them. The table records fewer than 200,000 clones, about four fifths of them present only once. Overall study findings and caveats: Equally common other TCR beta chains were less clonally expanded than HLA-associated ones, a later analysis found. Investigators reported 164 TCR beta chains as tied to cytomegalovirus.

V was shortened by 3 bases and J by 10 bases, with 16 bases between the two germline ends. The V gene's germline CDR1 is SEHNR and CDR2 FQNEAQ (reference sequence). This CDR3 has 14 residues. With respect to this clone: The antigen remains unidentified.

The sample consisted of PBMCs. The chain couples TRBV7-9 to TRBJ2-1; D possibly corresponds to TRBD2 (6 bases). This clonotype originated in a woman aged 18-35 years in good health and CMV-seronegative. The CDR3 nucleotides are TGTGCCAGCAGCTTCCGGGGCGGACGGGAGGAGCAGTTCTTC. Residues: CASSFRGGREEQFF.